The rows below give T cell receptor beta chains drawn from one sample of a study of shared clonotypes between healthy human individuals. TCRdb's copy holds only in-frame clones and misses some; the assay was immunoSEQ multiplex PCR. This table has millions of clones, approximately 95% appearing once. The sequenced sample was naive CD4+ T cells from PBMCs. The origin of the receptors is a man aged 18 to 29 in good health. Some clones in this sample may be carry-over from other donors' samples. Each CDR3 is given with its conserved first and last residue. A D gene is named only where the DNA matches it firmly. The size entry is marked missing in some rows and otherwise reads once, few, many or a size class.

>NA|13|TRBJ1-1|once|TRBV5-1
CASSFTENTEAFF
TGCGCCAGCAGCTTCACGGAGAACACTGAAGCTTTCTTT
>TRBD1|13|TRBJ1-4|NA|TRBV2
CASRTGEHEKLFF
TGTGCCAGCAGAACAGGGGAGCATGAAAAACTGTTTTTT
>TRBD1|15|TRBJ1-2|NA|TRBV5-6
CASTWTGPTDYGYTF
TGTGCCAGCACCTGGACAGGCCCAACCGACTATGGCTACACCTTC
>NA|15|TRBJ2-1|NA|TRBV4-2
CASRRDLTGVNEQFF
TGTGCCAGCAGGAGGGATTTGACGGGAGTCAATGAGCAGTTCTTC
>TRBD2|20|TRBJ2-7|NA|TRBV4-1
CASSQDQEGAGTSLAYEQYF
TGCGCCAGCAGCCAAGACCAGGAGGGGGCGGGGACTAGCCTAGCCTACGAGCAGTACTTC
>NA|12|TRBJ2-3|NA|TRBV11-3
CASSLVADTQYF
TGTGCCAGCAGCTTAGTCGCAGATACGCAGTATTTT
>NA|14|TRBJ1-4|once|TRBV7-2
CASSPRRVDEKLFF
TGTGCCAGCAGCCCCAGGCGAGTAGATGAAAAACTGTTTTTT
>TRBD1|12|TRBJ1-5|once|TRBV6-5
CASSDRVGPQHF
TGTGCCAGCAGTGACAGGGTGGGGCCCCAGCATTTT
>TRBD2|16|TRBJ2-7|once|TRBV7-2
CASSPGPSGRAYEQYF
TGTGCCAGCAGTCCCGGCCCCAGTGGGAGGGCCTACGAGCAGTACTTC
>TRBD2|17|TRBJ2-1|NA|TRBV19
CASRVVRSGAPYNEQFF
TGTGCCAGTAGAGTGGTTAGGAGCGGGGCTCCTTACAATGAGCAGTTCTTC
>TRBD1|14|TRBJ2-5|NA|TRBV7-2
CASRLDRGVETQYF
TGTGCCAGCAGGCTGGACAGGGGAGTGGAGACCCAGTACTTC
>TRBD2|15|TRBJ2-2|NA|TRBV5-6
CASSLGLAGSGELFF
TGTGCCAGCAGCCTGGGACTAGCGGGTTCCGGGGAGCTGTTTTTT
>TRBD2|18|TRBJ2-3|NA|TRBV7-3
CASSLTAHSGSGADTQYF
TGTGCCAGCAGCTTAACGGCCCATAGCGGGAGCGGCGCAGATACGCAGTATTTT
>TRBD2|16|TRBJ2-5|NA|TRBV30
CAWNVGAGGPGETQYF
TGTGCCTGGAATGTGGGTGCGGGAGGGCCGGGTGAGACCCAGTACTTC
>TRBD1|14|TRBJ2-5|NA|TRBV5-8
CASSYGTVQETQYF
TGTGCCAGCAGTTATGGGACAGTCCAAGAGACCCAGTACTTC
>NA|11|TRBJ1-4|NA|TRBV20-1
CSSGDGEKLFF
TGCAGCTCGGGCGATGGTGAAAAACTGTTTTTT
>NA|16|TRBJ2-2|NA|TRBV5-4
CASSFFSPKGGGELFF
TGTGCCAGCAGCTTTTTCAGTCCCAAAGGGGGCGGGGAGCTGTTTTTT
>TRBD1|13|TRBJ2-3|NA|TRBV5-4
CASSLEGGRAQYF
TGTGCCAGCAGCTTGGAAGGGGGCAGGGCGCAGTATTTT
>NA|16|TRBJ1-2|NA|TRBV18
CASSQQRLLTNYGYTF
TGTGCCAGCTCACAACAGAGACTTTTAACCAACTATGGCTACACCTTC
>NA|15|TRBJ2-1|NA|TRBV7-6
CASSLGGLQYNEQFF
TGTGCCAGCAGCTTAGGTGGACTCCAATACAATGAGCAGTTCTTC
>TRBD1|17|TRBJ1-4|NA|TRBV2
CASSGDVRDRANEKLFF
TGTGCCAGCAGCGGCGACGTCAGGGACAGGGCTAATGAAAAACTGTTTTTT
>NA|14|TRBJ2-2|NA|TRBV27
CASSPKRDRGELFF
TGTGCCAGCAGTCCAAAGCGGGACAGGGGGGAGCTGTTTTTT
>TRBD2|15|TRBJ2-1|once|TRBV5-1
CASSLRSGSWDEQFF
TGCGCCAGCAGCTTGCGTAGCGGGAGTTGGGATGAGCAGTTCTTC
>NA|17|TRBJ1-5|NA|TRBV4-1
CASSPRTGGDSNQPQHF
TGCGCCAGCAGCCCGCGGACGGGAGGGGATAGCAATCAGCCCCAGCATTTT
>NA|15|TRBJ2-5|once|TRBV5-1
CASSNPTRSYETQYF
TGCGCCAGCAGCAACCCGACTAGAAGCTACGAGACCCAGTACTTC
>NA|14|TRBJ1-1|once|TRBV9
CASSVQGTNTEAFF
TGTGCCAGCAGCGTACAGGGGACGAACACTGAAGCTTTCTTT
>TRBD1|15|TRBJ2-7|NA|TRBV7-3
CASSLSVTGDYEQYF
TGTGCCAGCAGCTTATCCGTGACAGGGGACTACGAGCAGTACTTC
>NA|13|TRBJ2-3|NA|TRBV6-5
CATKPLGPIAQYF
TGTGCCACCAAACCACTTGGACCAATAGCGCAGTATTTT
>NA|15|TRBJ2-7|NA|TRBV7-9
CASSLRQANSYEQYF
TGTGCCAGCAGCTTAAGACAGGCCAACTCCTACGAGCAGTACTTC
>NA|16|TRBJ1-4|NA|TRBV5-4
CASSRGRAATNEKLFF
TGTGCCAGCAGCCGGGGGAGGGCTGCAACTAATGAAAAACTGTTTTTT
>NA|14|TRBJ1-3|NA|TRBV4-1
CASSQLAVSNTIYF
TGCGCCAGCAGCCAACTTGCGGTTTCAAACACCATATATTTT
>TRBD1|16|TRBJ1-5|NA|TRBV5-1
CASSNGTGGPNQPQHF
TGCGCCAGCAGCAACGGGACAGGGGGCCCCAATCAGCCCCAGCATTTT
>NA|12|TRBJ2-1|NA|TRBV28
CASASVYNEQFF
TGTGCCAGTGCTTCAGTTTACAATGAGCAGTTCTTC
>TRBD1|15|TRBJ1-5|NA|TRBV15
CATSRGDSQTQPQHF
TGTGCCACCAGCAGAGGGGACAGTCAGACTCAGCCCCAGCATTTT
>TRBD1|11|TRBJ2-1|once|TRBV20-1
CSARVGTGPFF
TGCAGTGCTCGTGTGGGGACAGGGCCGTTCTTC
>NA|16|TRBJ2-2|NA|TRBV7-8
CASSLAGVANTGELFF
TGTGCCAGCAGCTTAGCAGGGGTTGCGAACACCGGGGAGCTGTTTTTT
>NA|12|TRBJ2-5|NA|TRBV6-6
CASSLTVETQYF
TGTGCCAGCAGTTTAACCGTGGAGACCCAGTACTTC
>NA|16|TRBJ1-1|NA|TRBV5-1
CASSRIAGATNTEAFF
TGCGCCAGCAGCCGAATTGCAGGGGCCACCAACACTGAAGCTTTCTTT
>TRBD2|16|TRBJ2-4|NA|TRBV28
CASSLSRRELKNIQYF
TGTGCCAGCAGTTTATCTAGGCGGGAGCTCAAAAACATTCAGTACTTC
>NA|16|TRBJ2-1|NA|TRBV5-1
CASSLVATSSYNEQFF
TGCGCCAGCAGCTTGGTTGCCACCTCATCCTACAATGAGCAGTTCTTC
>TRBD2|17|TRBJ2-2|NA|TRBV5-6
CASSLVLAGGDTGELFF
TGTGCCAGCAGCTTGGTCCTAGCGGGAGGGGACACCGGGGAGCTGTTTTTT
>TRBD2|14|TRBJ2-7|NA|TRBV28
CASSLAGGRYEQYF
TGTGCCAGCAGTTTAGCGGGAGGGCGCTACGAGCAGTACTTC
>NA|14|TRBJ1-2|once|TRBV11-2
CASSFGRALYGYTF
TGTGCCAGCAGCTTCGGGAGGGCGTTATATGGCTACACCTTC
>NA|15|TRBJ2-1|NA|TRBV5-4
CASSGGPSSYNEQFF
TGTGCCAGCAGCGGGGGGCCGAGCTCCTACAATGAGCAGTTCTTC
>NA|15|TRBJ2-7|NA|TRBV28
CASSPPGTDSYEQYF
TGTGCCAGCAGCCCCCCCGGGACGGACTCCTACGAGCAGTACTTC
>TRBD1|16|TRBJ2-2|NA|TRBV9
CASSPTGTANTGELFF
TGTGCCAGCAGCCCTACCGGGACAGCGAACACCGGGGAGCTGTTTTTT
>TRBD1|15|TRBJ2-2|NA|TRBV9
CASSDDRGITGELFF
TGTGCCAGCAGCGATGACAGGGGTATCACCGGGGAGCTGTTTTTT
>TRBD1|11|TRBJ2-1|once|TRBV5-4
CASSNRDRAFF
TGTGCCAGCAGCAACCGGGACAGGGCGTTCTTC
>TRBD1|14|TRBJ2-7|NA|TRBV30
CAWSAGQGADEQYF
TGTGCCTGGAGTGCGGGACAGGGGGCCGACGAGCAGTACTTC